The T cell receptor (beta chain) described here comes from a study of blood T cell repertoires in COVID-19. Looking at the study overall: Italy, Spain and the United States were the sources of the convalescent and acute COVID-19 samples. Sources were T cells, B-cell-depleted T cells, or PBMCs; the material itself was cDNA or gDNA.

As handled by the study authors: For nucleated cells, counts were estimated from reference gene primer amplification. Clones were read by immunoSEQ multiplex PCR, and TCRdb kept only the in-frame ones, dropping some. V, J and clone size derive from that table, while D and trimming were established from the DNA sequence. Altogether tens of thousands of clones are present, roughly 80% being singletons, with the ten largest covering approximately 30%. Sequencing was carried out using peripheral blood. This receptor was identified in a man in his sixties or seventies with acute or convalescent COVID-19.

CDR3 loop: CASSETRGSMQARTSTIYNEQFF. The DNA of the CDR3 is TGTGCCAGCAGCGAAACCAGGGGATCAATGCAGGCCCGAACATCAACCATATACAATGAGCAGTTCTTC. The chain couples TRBV9 to TRBJ2-1, with D maybe TRBD1 (6 bases). Germline CDR1 SGDLS, CDR2 YYNGEE. V lost 3 bases, J lost 4 bases, and 38 bases lay in between. The CDR3 is made up of 23 amino acids. Complete variable domain (other parts from reference TRBV9 and TRBJ2-1): DSGVTQTPKHLITATGQRVTLRCSPRSGDLSVYWYQQSLDQGLQFLIQYYNGEERAKGNILERFSAQQFPDLHSELNLSSLELGDSALYFCASSETRGSMQARTSTIYNEQFFGPGTRLTVL.